Below are 24 T cell receptor beta chains sequenced from a single sample in a study of response to subunit inactivated influenza vaccine. Via MiXCR, TCRdb re-called the RT-PCR reads, giving one row per CDR3 protein. The top ten hold 7.5% to 8% of the sample, which has 650,000 or so distinct CDR3 sequences, 14% seen once. The sequencing here drew on PBMCs from blood, taken 14 to 15 days before vaccination. Receptor source: a man over 45 who received an inactivated influenza vaccine.

This clonotype was detected only a few times. The J gene is TRBJ2-1, the V gene TRBV29-1; D possibly uses TRBD1 or TRBD2 (6 bases each). Germline V gene sequence: CDR1 SQVTM, CDR2 ANQGSEA. V was clipped by 7 bases and J by 0 bases, with 13 bases between them. The CDR3 has 14 residues. CDR3 residues: CSAGGGYSYNEQFF. Here the CDR3 DNA reads TGCAGCGCTGGAGGGGGTTACTCCTACAATGAGCAGTTCTTC.

This clonotype was counted at least ten times. The CDR3, as DNA: TGTGCCAGCAGTTTCGGGACAGCCGTAAATCAGCCCCAGCATTTT. Its protein is CASSFGTAVNQPQHF. This chain connects TRBV28 to TRBJ1-5; 7 bases fit TRBD1. V shed 3 bases and J 4 bases; nucleotides not matched to a gene: 6. The V gene's germline CDR1 is MDHEN and CDR2 SYDVKM. CDR3 length: 15 amino acids.

The genes are TRBV12-3 or TRBV12-4 and TRBJ2-1; no clear D. CDR3 length equals 13 residues. The germline V and J ends were trimmed by 4 bases and 10 bases, with 14 bases remaining between them. The CDR3 region is CASSSTTGWEQFF. The CDR3 nucleotides are TGTGCCAGCAGTTCCACAACTGGCTGGGAGCAGTTCTTC.

This clonotype was detected only a few times. The J gene is TRBJ2-1, the V gene TRBV2, with a tentative D call TRBD2 (5 bases). The CDR3 is made up of 17 amino acids. Trimming took off 5 bases at V and 5 bases at J, with 22 bases between the two ends. CDR1 is SNHLY, CDR2 FYNNEI, per germline. The CDR3 spells CASSKSGIIPLNNEQFF. In DNA, the CDR3 is TGTGCCAGCAGTAAATCCGGGATCATCCCACTAAACAATGAGCAGTTCTTC.

About this clonotype: Given the absence of the conserved phenylalanine or tryptophan at the CDR3 end, a read error is likely. The chain joins TRBV5-1 to TRBJ2-3; D might be TRBD2 (7 bases). This CDR3 comprises 15 residues. The germline gives CDR1 SGHRS, CDR2 YFSETQ. V lost 7 bases, J lost 0 bases, and 15 bases lay in between. The CDR3 coding sequence is TGCGCCAGCGTCGTCGGGGGGCAAAGCACAGATACGCAGTATTCT. Its protein is CASVVGGQSTDTQYS.

This clonotype was detected many times. Its ends do not fully match the called genes, so a read error is possible. The genes are TRBV4-3 and TRBJ2-1; D might be TRBD1 (5 bases). The CDR3 runs to 12 residues. Per the germline V gene, CDR1 is LGHNA and CDR2 is YSLEER. The CDR3, as DNA: TGTGCCAGCAGTCAAGGGGTCAATGAGCAGTTCTTC. It codes for CASSQGVNEQFF.

The table lists this clonotype with many counts. CDR3 coding DNA: TGTGCCAGCAGCTTGACTACCACCTACAATGAGCAGTTCTTC. It yields the protein CASSLTTTYNEQFF. The chain is built from TRBV7-2 and TRBJ2-1, with D maybe TRBD2 (5 bases). The germline V gene encodes CDR1 SGHTA and CDR2 FQGNSA. Trimming removed 3 bases at V and 2 bases at J, with 8 bases between. The CDR3 is 14 residues long. Looking up the rest from reference TRBV7-2 and TRBJ2-1 gives the full variable domain: GAGVSQSPSNKVTEKGKDVELRCDPISGHTALYWYRQSLGQGLEFLIYFQGNSAPDKSGLPSDRFSAERTGGSVSTLTIQRTQQEDSAVYLCASSLTTTYNEQFFGPGTRLTVL.

V usage is TRBV4-1 and J usage is TRBJ2-7, with D possibly TRBD2 on 6 matching bases. Trimming shortened V by 1 base and J by 7 bases, and 17 bases separated the two germline ends. The V gene's germline CDR1 is MGHRA and CDR2 YSYEKL. This CDR3 is 15 amino acids long. CDR3 nucleotides: TGCGCCAGCAGCCAAGCACCGGGACTCGCTTTGGAGCAGTACTTC. As protein: CASSQAPGLALEQYF.

J is TRBJ2-3 and V is TRBV5-1; no definite D call. Trimming left V 5 bases short and J 1 base short, with 14 bases between. The CDR3 extends over 15 amino acids. Germline CDR1 SGHRS, CDR2 YFSETQ. The chain's CDR3 is CASSPDLYGTDTQYF. In DNA, the CDR3 is TGCGCCAGCAGTCCTGACTTGTATGGCACAGATACGCAGTATTTT.

V usage is TRBV6-5 and J usage is TRBJ1-1; TRBD1 matches at 8 bases. Germline assignment: CDR1 MNHEY and CDR2 SVGAGI. Trimming at V came to 0 bases and at J to 5 bases, leaving 5 bases not matched to a gene. The CDR3 has 15 residues. CDR3 coding DNA: TGTGCCAGCAGTTACTCAGGACAGGGATTGACTGAAGCTTTCTTT. Its protein is CASSYSGQGLTEAFF.

This chain links TRBV20-1 with TRBJ2-7; 7 nucleotides align to TRBD2. The CDR3 is 12 residues long. CDR1 and CDR2 from the germline V gene are DFQATT and SNEGSKA (reference sequence). Trimming took 6 bases from V and 11 from J; bases not matched to a gene: 13. This CDR3 is CSARFGLDNEYF. The CDR3 bases are TGCAGTGCCCGCTTCGGACTAGATAATGAGTACTTC.

Worth noting for this clonotype: One junction end disagrees with the germline gene, perhaps due to a read error. The CDR3 is CNARLTGSNTGELFF. The CDR3 DNA follows: TGCAATGCTAGATTAACAGGGTCGAACACCGGGGAGCTGTTTTTT. The chain carries TRBV20-1 and TRBJ2-2, with TRBD1 as a possible D gene (6 bases). This CDR3 spans 15 amino acids. Germline V gene data show CDR1 as DFQATT and CDR2 as SNEGSKA (reference sequence).

The V gene is TRBV7-2, the J gene TRBJ1-2; D gene uncertain. Germline V gives CDR1 SGHTA, CDR2 FQGNSA. The CDR3 has 15 residues. V was cut by 1 base and J by 2 bases, with 11 bases left in between. CDR3 sequence reads: CASSLGIFTNYGYTF. Written as DNA, the CDR3 is TGTGCCAGCAGCTTAGGAATTTTTACAAACTATGGCTACACCTTC.

This rearrangement joins TRBV28 to TRBJ2-4; TRBD1 aligns across 7 bases. Germline V gene sequence: CDR1 MDHEN, CDR2 SYDVKM. V gave up 5 bases and J gave up 7 bases; unmatched junction bases: 11. The CDR3 has 15 residues. The CDR3 coding sequence is TGTGCCAGCAGTGGACGACAGGGAGCATTGAACATTCAGTACTTC. Its translation: CASSGRQGALNIQYF.

In the case of this clonotype: With a much larger clone just one base away, this may be a read error. The chain links TRBV28 to TRBJ2-7; 8 nucleotides line up with TRBD1. Germline V gene data show CDR1 as MDHEN and CDR2 as SYDVKM. CDR3 size: 13 residues. This CDR3 reads CASSTGTGYEHYF. As DNA, the CDR3 is TGTGCCAGCAGCACCGGGACAGGTTACGAGCATTACTTC.

This clonotype was seen ten or more times. The chain employs TRBV7-9 and TRBJ1-1, with D perhaps matching TRBD1 (5 bases). Germline-derived CDR1 and CDR2 are SEHNR and FQNEAQ (reference sequence). Deletions cut 5 bases from V and 4 bases from J, with 14 bases between. The CDR3 length is 14 residues. CDR3: CASSPQAGTTEAFF. The CDR3 DNA is TGTGCCAGCAGCCCTCAGGCGGGGACCACTGAAGCTTTCTTT.

The chain combines TRBV10-3 with TRBJ2-2; D gene unclear. V was cut by 2 bases and J by 5 bases, with 9 bases left in between. In germline, CDR1 is ENHRY, CDR2 SYGVKD. The CDR3 totals 14 residues. The CDR3 here is CAISETQPTGELFF. CDR3 bases: TGTGCCATCAGTGAGACACAGCCGACCGGGGAGCTGTTTTTT.

This clonotype was seen a handful of times. J is TRBJ2-7 and V is TRBV18; 10 bases are a match to TRBD1. This CDR3 is built from 15 residues. Losses at the gene ends were 4 bases for V and 2 bases for J; bases not matched to a gene: 5. Germline CDR1 reads KGHSH; CDR2 reads LQKENI. The CDR3 here is CASSLRDRGPYEQYF. The CDR3 DNA reads TGTGCCAGCTCACTCCGGGACAGGGGCCCCTACGAGCAGTACTTC.

V usage is TRBV2 and J usage is TRBJ2-3; possibly TRBD2 for D (6 bases). This CDR3 region has 14 residues. Between the trimmed V and J ends, which lost 6 bases and 5 bases, there was a span of 15 bases. Germline loops: CDR1 SNHLY, CDR2 FYNNEI. CDR3 sequence: CASSREQVGDTQYF. DNA for the CDR3: TGTGCCAGCAGCCGGGAGCAGGTGGGAGATACGCAGTATTTT.

This clonotype appeared a few times. J is TRBJ1-1 and V is TRBV12-3 or TRBV12-4; tentatively, D is TRBD1 (5 bases). The CDR3 spans 14 residues. V was cut by 3 bases and J by 4 bases, with 12 bases left in between. The DNA of the CDR3 is TGTGCCAGCAGTTTTCAGGGATGGGCCACTGAAGCTTTCTTT. Encoded protein: CASSFQGWATEAFF.

Many counts were recorded for this clonotype. The rearrangement uses TRBV29-1 and TRBJ1-4, with D possibly TRBD1 on 5 matching bases. The germline V and J ends were trimmed by 4 bases and 4 bases, with 13 bases remaining between them. From germline, CDR1 is SQVTM and CDR2 ANQGSEA. The CDR3 has 14 residues. This CDR3 is CSVVGAENNEKLFF. The CDR3 DNA is TGCAGCGTTGTTGGGGCTGAGAATAATGAAAAACTGTTTTTT. The complete variable domain, with remaining parts taken from reference TRBV29-1 and TRBJ1-4, reads SAVISQKPSRDICQRGTSLTIQCQVDSQVTMMFWYRQQPGQSLTLIATANQGSEATYESGFVIDKFPISRPNLTFSTLTVSNMSPEDSSIYLCSVVGAENNEKLFFGSGTQLSVL.

This clonotype occurred many times. The rearrangement uses TRBV5-1 and TRBJ2-7; the match to TRBD1 covers 7 bases. Looked up from germline, CDR1 is SGHRS and CDR2 is YFSETQ. This CDR3 spans 14 amino acids. The trim removed 3 bases at V and 2 bases at J, leaving 5 bases unmatched. Here the CDR3 DNA reads TGCGCCAGCAGCTGGGGGACAGACCCCTACGAGCAGTACTTC. This sequence encodes CASSWGTDPYEQYF.

A few counts support this clonotype. This chain connects TRBV5-1 to TRBJ1-6, with 10 bases matching TRBD1. The CDR3 contains 15 residues. The germline V gene has CDR1 SGHRS and CDR2 YFSETQ. The J segment lost 9 bases and the V segment lost 4 bases, leaving 7 bases of the junction unmatched. The CDR3 loop is CASSTGQGRGSPLHF. The DNA of the CDR3 is TGCGCCAGCAGCACGGGACAGGGGAGAGGTTCACCCCTCCACTTT.

The table lists this clonotype with a few counts. V gene TRBV6-1 combines with J gene TRBJ2-2; D gene uncertain. V lost 6 bases to trimming and J lost 4 bases, with 15 bases between them. Looked up from germline, CDR1 is MNHNS and CDR2 is SASEGT. The CDR3 is made up of 15 amino acids. CDR3 in amino acids: CASSWSGGFTGELFF. In DNA, the CDR3 is TGTGCCAGCAGCTGGTCGGGCGGATTCACCGGGGAGCTGTTTTTT.